This T cell receptor beta chain comes out of a study of cytomegalovirus exposure and HLA in healthy donors. Study-wide findings and caveats: Later work found most CMV-associated TCR beta chains apparently HLA-restricted. Listed as cytomegalovirus-associated were approximately 160 TCR beta chains.

It was healthy bone marrow donors who served as donors. Use of 60 Vbeta and 13 Jbeta primers characterized the PCR. The assay was immunoSEQ multiplex PCR, and TCRdb's table has in-frame clones only and misses some. Among fewer than 110,000 clones listed, 60% to 80% were seen once. Remarks on this clone: The antigen is unknown.

V lost 2 bases and J lost 4, with 12 bases in between. Germline V CDR1 and CDR2: MDHEN, SYDVKM. This CDR3 contains 14 residues. The chain links TRBV28 to TRBJ2-7; maybe TRBD2 (5 bases). Sequencing was carried out using PBMCs. This sequence originates from a man aged 50-60 years in good health and CMV-seropositive. The CDR3 region is CASSLTLAQYEQYF. CDR3 nucleotide sequence: TGTGCCAGCAGTTTAACCCTAGCCCAGTACGAGCAGTACTTC.